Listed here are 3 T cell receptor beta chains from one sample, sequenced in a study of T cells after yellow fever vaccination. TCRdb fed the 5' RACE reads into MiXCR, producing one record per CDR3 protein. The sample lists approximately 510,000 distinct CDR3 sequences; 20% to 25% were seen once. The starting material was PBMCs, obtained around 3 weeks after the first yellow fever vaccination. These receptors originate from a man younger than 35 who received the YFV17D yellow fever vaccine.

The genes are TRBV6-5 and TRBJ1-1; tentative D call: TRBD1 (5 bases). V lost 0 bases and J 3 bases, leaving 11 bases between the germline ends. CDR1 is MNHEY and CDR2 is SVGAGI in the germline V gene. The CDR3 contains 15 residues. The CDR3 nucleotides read TGTGCCAGCAGTTACTCTCCTTTGGGGGACACTGAAGCTTTCTTT. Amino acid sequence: CASSYSPLGDTEAFF.

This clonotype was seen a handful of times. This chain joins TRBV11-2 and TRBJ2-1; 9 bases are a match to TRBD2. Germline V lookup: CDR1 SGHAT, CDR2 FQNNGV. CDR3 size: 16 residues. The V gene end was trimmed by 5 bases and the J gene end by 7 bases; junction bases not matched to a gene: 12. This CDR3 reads CASSRRGAGGHNEQFF. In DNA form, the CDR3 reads TGTGCCAGCAGCCGCCGGGGGGCGGGGGGGCATAATGAGCAGTTCTTC.

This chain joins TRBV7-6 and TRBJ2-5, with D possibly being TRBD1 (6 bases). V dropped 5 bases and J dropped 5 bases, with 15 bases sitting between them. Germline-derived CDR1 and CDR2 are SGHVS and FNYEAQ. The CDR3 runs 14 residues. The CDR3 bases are TGTGCCAGCAGCGGTCCAGGGGCCCATGAGACCCAGTACTTC. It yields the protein CASSGPGAHETQYF.